Listed below are T cell receptor beta chains from one sample, sequenced in a study of blood T cell repertoires in COVID-19. Method: immunoSEQ multiplex PCR; TCRdb's copy keeps in-frame clones and lacks some. Of fewer than 400,000 clones listed, roughly 89% are singletons. Specimen: peripheral blood. These receptors were taken from a woman in her twenties or thirties with COVID-19, enrolled during active disease. Each CDR3 is given with its conserved first and last residue. The D gene is left open where the match is weak. Size is stated for part of the rows, as once, few or many counts, or as a class when the clone is expanded.

clone size: .; J gene: TRBJ1-2; V gene: TRBV5-4; D gene: .; CDR3 DNA: TGTGCCAGCAGCCCCCCCAGGGTTGGTCGGCCCCGCTACACCTTC; CDR3 protein: CASSPPRVGRPRYTF
clone size: .; J gene: TRBJ1-3; V gene: TRBV12-5; D gene: .; CDR3 DNA: TGTGCTAGTTCGGCAGGGATGATGGGAAACACCATATATTTT; CDR3 protein: CASSAGMMGNTIYF
clone size: .; J gene: TRBJ1-2; V gene: TRBV6-5; D gene: .; CDR3 DNA: TGTGCCAGTAAGGGGTTTGGAGGCTACACCTTC; CDR3 protein: CASKGFGGYTF
clone size: .; J gene: TRBJ2-2; V gene: TRBV11-1; D gene: TRBD2; CDR3 DNA: TGTGCCAGCAGCTTAAGACTAGCGGGGGAGCTGTTTTTT; CDR3 protein: CASSLRLAGELFF
clone size: .; J gene: TRBJ1-1; V gene: TRBV6-7; D gene: .; CDR3 DNA: TGTGCCAACAGACAGCGGCAGAACACTGAAGCTTTCTTT; CDR3 protein: CANRQRQNTEAFF
clone size: .; J gene: TRBJ1-5; V gene: TRBV27; D gene: .; CDR3 DNA: TGTGCCAGCAGACCCACGGGGATGGGTGGCAATCAGCCCCAGCATTTT; CDR3 protein: CASRPTGMGGNQPQHF
clone size: .; J gene: TRBJ2-5; V gene: TRBV9; D gene: .; CDR3 DNA: TGTGCCAGCAGCGTAGCCTGGGGACATGAGACCCAGTACTTC; CDR3 protein: CASSVAWGHETQYF
clone size: .; J gene: TRBJ1-1; V gene: TRBV3-1/TRBV3-2; D gene: .; CDR3 DNA: TGTGCCAGCAGCCAAAGGTCTGGGAGGAGCACTGAAGCTTTCTTT; CDR3 protein: CASSQRSGRSTEAFF
clone size: .; J gene: TRBJ1-1; V gene: TRBV18; D gene: .; CDR3 DNA: TGTGCCAGCTTACCCGGGACAACGGGCACTGAAGCTTTCTTT; CDR3 protein: CASLPGTTGTEAFF
clone size: .; J gene: TRBJ1-1; V gene: TRBV19; D gene: .; CDR3 DNA: TGTGCCAGTAGGGGCGACAGGTACACTGAAGCTTTCTTT; CDR3 protein: CASRGDRYTEAFF
clone size: .; J gene: TRBJ1-3; V gene: TRBV19; D gene: TRBD1; CDR3 DNA: TGTGCCAGTAGTACACCTACAGGGGGCTCAAGCTCTGGAAACACCATATATTTT; CDR3 protein: CASSTPTGGSSSGNTIYF
clone size: .; J gene: TRBJ2-6; V gene: TRBV28; D gene: TRBD1; CDR3 DNA: TGTGCCAGCAGTCCTAGGACAGGGGTCTCTGGGGCCAACGTCCTGACTTTC; CDR3 protein: CASSPRTGVSGANVLTF
clone size: .; J gene: TRBJ2-1; V gene: TRBV24-1; D gene: .; CDR3 DNA: TGTGCCACCAGTGATGTAGCGGTGGGTGCCAATGAGCAGTTCTTC; CDR3 protein: CATSDVAVGANEQFF
clone size: .; J gene: TRBJ1-1; V gene: TRBV3-1/TRBV3-2; D gene: TRBD1; CDR3 DNA: TGTGCCAGCAGCCAAGGACAGGGAGACACTGAAGCTTTCTTT; CDR3 protein: CASSQGQGDTEAFF
clone size: .; J gene: TRBJ2-5; V gene: TRBV15; D gene: .; CDR3 DNA: TGTGCCACCAGCAGGGGGAGAGAGACCCAGTACTTC; CDR3 protein: CATSRGRETQYF
clone size: .; J gene: TRBJ2-5; V gene: TRBV6-5; D gene: TRBD2; CDR3 DNA: TGTGCCAGCAGGGCTAGCGGGGGAGAGACCCAGTACTTC; CDR3 protein: CASRASGGETQYF
clone size: .; J gene: TRBJ1-1; V gene: TRBV5-1; D gene: .; CDR3 DNA: TGCGCCAGCAGCTTTCCGGAGGACGGCCTGAACACTGAAGCTTTCTTT; CDR3 protein: CASSFPEDGLNTEAFF
clone size: .; J gene: TRBJ1-2; V gene: TRBV14; D gene: TRBD1; CDR3 DNA: TGTCGGACCAGGGACAGGGCTTATCAAGGGGGCTACACCTTC; CDR3 protein: CRTRDRAYQGGYTF
clone size: .; J gene: TRBJ2-3; V gene: TRBV5-1; D gene: TRBD1; CDR3 DNA: TGCGCCAGCAGCTCGGACAGGTACACAGATACGCAGTATTTT; CDR3 protein: CASSSDRYTDTQYF
clone size: .; J gene: TRBJ2-1; V gene: TRBV3-1/TRBV3-2; D gene: .; CDR3 DNA: TGTGCCAGCAGCCACCGGGGGTTAGGGTCCTACAATGAGCAGTTCTTC; CDR3 protein: CASSHRGLGSYNEQFF
clone size: once; J gene: TRBJ2-7; V gene: TRBV6-5; D gene: .; CDR3 DNA: TGTGCCAGCAATCCGGGTTCCTACGAGCAGTACTTC; CDR3 protein: CASNPGSYEQYF
clone size: once; J gene: TRBJ1-1; V gene: TRBV29-1; D gene: TRBD1; CDR3 DNA: TGCAGCGTTGAAGATAGGAGGGGGCGAGAGGCCGTGTGGATGAACACTGAAGCTTTCTTT; CDR3 protein: CSVEDRRGREAVWMNTEAFF
clone size: .; J gene: TRBJ1-2; V gene: TRBV4-3; D gene: TRBD1; CDR3 DNA: TGCGCCAGCAGCCAAGATGGTACAGGGGATAACTATGGCTACACCTTC; CDR3 protein: CASSQDGTGDNYGYTF
clone size: .; J gene: TRBJ2-5; V gene: TRBV2; D gene: TRBD2; CDR3 DNA: TGTGCCAGCAGACCTAGCGGGGCGGAGACCCAGTACTTC; CDR3 protein: CASRPSGAETQYF
clone size: once; J gene: TRBJ1-5; V gene: TRBV10-2; D gene: .; CDR3 DNA: TGCGCCAGCAGTGAGTCGGGAGGCAGCAATCAGCCCCAGCATTTT; CDR3 protein: CASSESGGSNQPQHF
clone size: .; J gene: TRBJ1-3; V gene: TRBV19; D gene: .; CDR3 DNA: TGTGCCAGTAGTATCGGGGGAGCTGGAAACACCATATATTTT; CDR3 protein: CASSIGGAGNTIYF
clone size: .; J gene: TRBJ1-5; V gene: TRBV24-1; D gene: .; CDR3 DNA: TGTGCCACCAGTAGAGGGAATAATCAGCCCCAGCATTTT; CDR3 protein: CATSRGNNQPQHF
clone size: .; J gene: TRBJ1-2; V gene: TRBV5-1; D gene: .; CDR3 DNA: TGCGCCAGCAGCTTGGCCCTGAGCTCTGGCTACACCTTC; CDR3 protein: CASSLALSSGYTF
clone size: .; J gene: TRBJ1-2; V gene: TRBV7-7; D gene: .; CDR3 DNA: TGTGCCAGCAGCTTCCCTCCCAGGGAAGGGGACTATGGCTACACCTTC; CDR3 protein: CASSFPPREGDYGYTF
clone size: few; J gene: TRBJ1-1; V gene: TRBV7-9; D gene: .; CDR3 DNA: TGTGCCAGCAGCCTAACCGGACAGTACACTGAAGCTTTCTTT; CDR3 protein: CASSLTGQYTEAFF
clone size: .; J gene: TRBJ2-3; V gene: TRBV5-6; D gene: TRBD1; CDR3 DNA: TGTGCCAGCAGCTTGATGGGACAGGGGGCCCTAAGCACAGATACGCAGTATTTT; CDR3 protein: CASSLMGQGALSTDTQYF
clone size: .; J gene: TRBJ1-2; V gene: TRBV5-5; D gene: .; CDR3 DNA: TGTGCCAGCAGCCCCGGGGTCGGGGACTATGGCTACACCTTC; CDR3 protein: CASSPGVGDYGYTF
clone size: .; J gene: TRBJ1-1; V gene: TRBV6-5; D gene: .; CDR3 DNA: TGTGCCAGCAAAATAGGGAGAAGTCGGGACACTGAAGCTTTCTTT; CDR3 protein: CASKIGRSRDTEAFF
clone size: .; J gene: TRBJ1-6; V gene: TRBV5-1; D gene: .; CDR3 DNA: TGCGCCAGCAGCTTGGCGACAGGAGACGTGACACCCCTCCACTTT; CDR3 protein: CASSLATGDVTPLHF
clone size: .; J gene: TRBJ2-2; V gene: TRBV7-2; D gene: TRBD1; CDR3 DNA: TGTGCCAGCAGCTACATTCGGACAGGTAGGGGCGGGGAGCTGTTTTTT; CDR3 protein: CASSYIRTGRGGELFF
clone size: .; J gene: TRBJ1-6; V gene: TRBV11-2; D gene: .; CDR3 DNA: TGTGCCACCAGGGGAGGGGGTATTAATTCACCCCTCCACTTT; CDR3 protein: CATRGGGINSPLHF
clone size: .; J gene: TRBJ2-1; V gene: TRBV7-9; D gene: .; CDR3 DNA: TGTGCCAGCAGCTTAGACGCGGGTTACAATGAGCAGTTCTTC; CDR3 protein: CASSLDAGYNEQFF
clone size: .; J gene: TRBJ2-1; V gene: TRBV5-1; D gene: .; CDR3 DNA: TGCGCCAGCAGCTTGACAGGGCAAGGGTACAATGAGCAGTTCTTC; CDR3 protein: CASSLTGQGYNEQFF
clone size: .; J gene: TRBJ1-1; V gene: TRBV5-1; D gene: TRBD1; CDR3 DNA: TGCGCCAGCAGCCCACCAGGACGGACAGGGAGATACACTGAAGCTTTCTTT; CDR3 protein: CASSPPGRTGRYTEAFF
clone size: once; J gene: TRBJ1-3; V gene: TRBV5-1; D gene: .; CDR3 DNA: TGCGCCAGCAGCCCCGAAGGGGGATCGGGAAACACCATATATTTT; CDR3 protein: CASSPEGGSGNTIYF
clone size: .; J gene: TRBJ1-2; V gene: TRBV7-9; D gene: .; CDR3 DNA: TGTGCCAGCAGCTTTACGTTTTTAGATGGTTATGGCTACACCTTC; CDR3 protein: CASSFTFLDGYGYTF